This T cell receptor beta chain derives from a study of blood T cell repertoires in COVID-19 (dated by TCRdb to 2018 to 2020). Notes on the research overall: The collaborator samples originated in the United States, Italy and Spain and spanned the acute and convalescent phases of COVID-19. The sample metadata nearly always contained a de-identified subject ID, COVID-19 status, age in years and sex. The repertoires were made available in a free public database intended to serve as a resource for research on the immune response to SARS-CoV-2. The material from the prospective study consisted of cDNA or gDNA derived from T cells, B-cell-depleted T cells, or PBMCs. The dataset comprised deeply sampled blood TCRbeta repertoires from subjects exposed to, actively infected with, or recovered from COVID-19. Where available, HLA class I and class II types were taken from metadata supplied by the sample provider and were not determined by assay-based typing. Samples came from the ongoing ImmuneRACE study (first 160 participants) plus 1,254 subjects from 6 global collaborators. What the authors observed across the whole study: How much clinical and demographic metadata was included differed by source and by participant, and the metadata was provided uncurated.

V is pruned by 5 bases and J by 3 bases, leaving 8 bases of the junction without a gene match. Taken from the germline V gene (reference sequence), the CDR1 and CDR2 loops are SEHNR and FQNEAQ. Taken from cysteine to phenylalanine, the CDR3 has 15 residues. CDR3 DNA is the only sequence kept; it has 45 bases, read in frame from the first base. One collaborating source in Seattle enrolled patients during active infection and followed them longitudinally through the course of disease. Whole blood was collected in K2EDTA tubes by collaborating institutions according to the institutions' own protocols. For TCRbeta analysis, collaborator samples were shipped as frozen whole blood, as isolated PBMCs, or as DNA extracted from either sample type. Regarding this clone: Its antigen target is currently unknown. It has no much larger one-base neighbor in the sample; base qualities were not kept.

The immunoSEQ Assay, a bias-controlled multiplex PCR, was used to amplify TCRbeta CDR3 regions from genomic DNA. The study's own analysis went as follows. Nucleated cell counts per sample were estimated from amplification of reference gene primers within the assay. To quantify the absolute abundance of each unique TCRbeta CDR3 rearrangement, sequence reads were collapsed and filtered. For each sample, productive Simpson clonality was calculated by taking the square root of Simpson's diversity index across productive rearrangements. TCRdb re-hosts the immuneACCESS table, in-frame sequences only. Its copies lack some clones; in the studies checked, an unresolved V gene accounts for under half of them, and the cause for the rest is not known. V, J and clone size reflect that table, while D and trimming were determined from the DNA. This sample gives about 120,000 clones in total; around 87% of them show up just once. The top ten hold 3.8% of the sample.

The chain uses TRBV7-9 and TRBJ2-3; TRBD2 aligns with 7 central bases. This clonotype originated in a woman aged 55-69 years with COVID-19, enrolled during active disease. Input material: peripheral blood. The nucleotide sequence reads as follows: TGTGCCAGCAGCGCGGAAGCGGGGCGGACAGATACGCAGTATTTT. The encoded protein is CASSAEAGRTDTQYF.